This entry describes one T cell receptor (beta chain). TCRdb independently ran MiXCR on the 5' RACE reads; one entry per CDR3 protein. The data hold about 360,000 distinct CDR3 sequences, with around an eighth observed a single time. The sample comes from a study of T-cell memory formation after mild COVID-19. The TCR originated in a man younger than 30 who had mild COVID-19 (a few samples of this study predate the infection). Cell type and time point are not known. Sequenced: PBMCs or a T cell subset sorted from them (not recorded which).

The DNA of the CDR3 is TGTGCCAGCAGCGTAGACCAGAATGAGCAGTTCTTC. Translated: CASSVDQNEQFF. The chain employs TRBV9 and TRBJ2-1; the D is unclear. Germline CDR1 and CDR2: SGDLS and YYNGEE. This CDR3 region has 12 residues. Trimming stripped 0 bases from V and 7 bases from J, with 5 bases between.